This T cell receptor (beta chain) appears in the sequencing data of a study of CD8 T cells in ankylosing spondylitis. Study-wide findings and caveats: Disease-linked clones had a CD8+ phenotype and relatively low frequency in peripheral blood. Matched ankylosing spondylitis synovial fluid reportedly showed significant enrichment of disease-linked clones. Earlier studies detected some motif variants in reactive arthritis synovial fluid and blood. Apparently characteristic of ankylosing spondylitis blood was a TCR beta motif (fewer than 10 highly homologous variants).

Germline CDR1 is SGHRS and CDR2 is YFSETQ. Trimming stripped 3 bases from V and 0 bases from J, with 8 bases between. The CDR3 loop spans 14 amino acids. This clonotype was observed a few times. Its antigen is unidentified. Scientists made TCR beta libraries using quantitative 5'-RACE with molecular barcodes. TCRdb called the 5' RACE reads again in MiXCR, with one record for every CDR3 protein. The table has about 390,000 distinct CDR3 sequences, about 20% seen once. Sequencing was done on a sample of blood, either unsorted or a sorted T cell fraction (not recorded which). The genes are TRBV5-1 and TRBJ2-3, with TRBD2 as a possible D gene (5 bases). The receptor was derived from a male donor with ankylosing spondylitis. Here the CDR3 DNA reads TGCGCCAGCAGCTCTCCGGGGAGCACAGATACGCAGTATTTT. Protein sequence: CASSSPGSTDTQYF. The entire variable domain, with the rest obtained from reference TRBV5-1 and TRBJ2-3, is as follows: KAGVTQTPRYLIKTRGQQVTLSCSPISGHRSVSWYQQTPGQGLQFLFEYFSETQRNKGNFPGRFSGRQFSNSRSEMNVSTLELGDSALYLCASSSPGSTDTQYFGPGTRLTVL.